The text below deals with one TCR beta chain. The sample is drawn from a study of shared clonotypes between healthy human individuals. Germline V lookup: CDR1 SGDLS, CDR2 YYNGEE. The CDR3 totals 14 residues. The V end was cut by 3 bases, the J end by 1 base, with 10 bases between. Method: immunoSEQ multiplex PCR; TCRdb's copy keeps in-frame clones and lacks some. The repertoire includes around 1.1 million clones, roughly 74% of them detected once, and roughly 0.55% sits in the top ten. The receptor was isolated from a man aged 18-30 years in good health. Some clones in this sample may be carry-over from other donors' samples. Sequencing input: memory CD4+ T cells from PBMCs. Subset indicated: CD45RA-negative fraction. The chain couples TRBV9 to TRBJ1-1; perhaps TRBD1 as D (6 bases). CDR3 coding DNA: TGTGCCAGCAGCGCCCGACAGGAGAACACTGAAGCTTTCTTT. It translates to CASSARQENTEAFF.